This TCR beta chain appears in the sequencing data of a study of read filtering for tumor transcriptome and immune sequencing. Study background: The cohort had some 16 men and around 15 women aged about 47 to 90, mean roughly 66 years.

Bone marrow was sampled from every patient at the time of active disease. The count of this clonotype is one. The junction does not match germline at one end; this may be a read error. Molecular barcoded adaptors covering alpha/delta and beta/gamma chains were used on around 370 ng RNA. TCRdb re-analysed the reads in MiXCR, keeping a single row per CDR3 protein. Of over 45,000 distinct CDR3 sequences in the sample, 10% to 15% are singletons; the top ten hold approximately 15%. CDR1 is SGHDN, CDR2 FVKESK, per germline. The CDR3 sequence is 15 residues long. The specimen sequenced was a population of CD138-negative cells sorted from bone marrow. This TCR came from a donor older than 35 with multiple myeloma. This chain links TRBV14 with TRBJ2-5; D possibly corresponds to TRBD1 (6 bases). The CDR3 DNA reads as TGTGCTAGCAGCCCCCGGGACAAAAGAACAGAGACCCAGTGCTTC. Its protein is CASSPRDKRTETQCF.